This T cell receptor (beta chain) was captured in a study of Ad26.COV2.S vaccination and SARS-CoV-2 variants. Across the study: Ad26.COV2.S shots went into the muscle once or twice, 56 days apart.

Treatment of the sample: 15 to 20 received Ad26.COV2.S at low or high dose, single or two shots; about 5 received placebo; per-sample allocation not given. Sampling was done on day 63 after the first vaccine or placebo injection. This person who donated was an adult of 18-55 years in Boston. The V and J ends lost 1 base and 6 bases respectively, with 13 bases between them. Germline assignment: CDR1 MGHRA and CDR2 YSYEKL. This CDR3 contains 14 residues. Study-level results: Once vaccination had occurred, spike-specific CD8+ and CD4+ T cell responses reportedly showed substantial breadth. Spike-specific TCR breadth was greater in vaccine than placebo recipients.

This clone was counted only a few times. What it binds is unknown. Measured with immunoSEQ multiplex PCR; TCRdb has only the in-frame clones, and not every one. The table lists 350,000 to 450,000 clones, about 88% of them singletons, with around 3% in the top ten. Source: peripheral blood, taken in a trial of Ad26.COV2.S vaccine versus placebo. The receptor comes from a person between 18 and 60 years old who received the Ad26.COV2.S COVID-19 vaccine or a placebo. This rearrangement joins TRBV4-1 to TRBJ2-7, with D maybe TRBD1 (6 bases). The CDR3 protein is CASSQARTVTEQYF. The CDR3, as DNA: TGCGCCAGCAGCCAAGCAAGGACAGTAACCGAGCAGTACTTC.